The TCR beta chain described here comes from a study of blood T cells in healthy people across ages. With a J-beta primer mix and a sample-barcoded 5' primer, a second PCR ran 7 to 11 cycles. TCRdb reprocessed the 5' RACE reads with MiXCR, giving one entry per CDR3 protein. The sample includes fewer than 900,000 distinct CDR3 sequences, under 40% of them seen just once. CDR3 size: 11 residues. The V gene's germline CDR1 is MNHEY and CDR2 SMNVEV (reference sequence). V was cut by 8 bases and J by 7 bases, with 9 bases left in between. In this sample, this clonotype turned up many times. This TCR derives from a man younger than 35 in good health. Sequencing was performed on blood. The chain couples TRBV27 to TRBJ2-1; D remains unclear. CDR3 residues: CASALGNEQFF. For the CDR3, the DNA is TGTGCCAGCGCCTTGGGGAATGAGCAGTTCTTC.